This TCR beta chain was captured in a study of shared clonotypes between healthy human individuals. CD45RO negativity and positive selection for CCR7 defined naive CD8 cells, a population that excluded terminally differentiated effector memory CD45RA+ cells. Free of recent acute infections or vaccinations, the donors were healthy HIV-negative adults. Assay used: immunoSEQ multiplex PCR; TCRdb lists only in-frame clones, some missing. Among 1.5 million to 2.5 million clones listed, about 94% were seen once. Per the germline V gene, CDR1 is LNHDA and CDR2 is SQIVND (reference sequence). V gave up 4 bases and J gave up 4 bases, with 11 bases separating them. The CDR3 is 14 residues long. This clone was recorded a few times.

Sequenced: naive CD8+ T cells sorted from blood. V is TRBV19 and J is TRBJ1-5; D ambiguous. The TCR comes from a man between 18 and 35 years old in good health. The CDR3 here is CASSTTEPNQPQHF. CDR3 DNA: TGTGCCAGTAGTACCACAGAACCTAATCAGCCCCAGCATTTT.